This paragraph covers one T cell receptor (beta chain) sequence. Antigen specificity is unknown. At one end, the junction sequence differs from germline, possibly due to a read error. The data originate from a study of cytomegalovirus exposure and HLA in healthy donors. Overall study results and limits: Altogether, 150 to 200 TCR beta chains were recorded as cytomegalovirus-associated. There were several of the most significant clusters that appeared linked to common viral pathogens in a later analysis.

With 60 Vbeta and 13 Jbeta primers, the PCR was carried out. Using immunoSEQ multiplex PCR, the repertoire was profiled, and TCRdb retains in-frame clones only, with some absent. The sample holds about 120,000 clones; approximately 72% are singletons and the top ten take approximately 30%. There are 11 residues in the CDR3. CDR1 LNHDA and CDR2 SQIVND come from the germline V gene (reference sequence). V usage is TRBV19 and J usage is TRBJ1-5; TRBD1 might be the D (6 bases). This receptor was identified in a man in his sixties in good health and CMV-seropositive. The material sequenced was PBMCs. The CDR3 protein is CASSPGDTHIF. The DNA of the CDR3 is TGTGCCAGTAGTCCAGGGGACACGCACATTTTT.